The 3 T cell receptor beta chains below were found in one sample sequenced in a study of OX40 agonist ivuxolimab in advanced cancers. Libraries were prepared by immunoSEQ multiplex PCR; TCRdb keeps only in-frame clonotypes and omits some of them. The repertoire has about 16,000 clones, 85% to 90% of them found once; the top ten carry 0.65% to 0.8%. The sample consisted of CD4+ or CD8+ T cells sorted from blood, taken in a trial of the OX40 agonist ivuxolimab. The source is an adult with an advanced solid tumor such as melanoma, head and neck, liver or kidney cancer.

This chain joins TRBV29-1 and TRBJ2-1; 13 bases map to TRBD2. Unmatched junction bases numbered 5, after V lost 3 bases and J lost 9 bases. CDR3 length equals 14 residues. Germline V CDR1 and CDR2: SQVTM, ANQGSEA. The CDR3 sequence: CSVDQLAGGAEQFF. The DNA of the CDR3 is TGCAGCGTTGATCAACTAGCGGGGGGGGCTGAGCAGTTCTTC.

V is TRBV6-5 and J is TRBJ2-3, with 10 bases lining up with TRBD2. The germline V gene has CDR1 MNHEY and CDR2 SVGAGI. J was trimmed by 1 base and V by 5 bases; bases with no gene match: 3. This CDR3 region has 15 residues. The DNA of the CDR3 is TGTGCCAGCAGTAAGCGGGAGGGGCGCACAGATACGCAGTATTTT. It specifies CASSKREGRTDTQYF.

Only one count was recorded for this clone. V and J are TRBV5-6 and TRBJ2-5, with D possibly TRBD2 on 5 matching bases. Germline CDR1 reads SGHDT; CDR2 reads YYEEEE. Trimming cost V 1 base and J 5 bases, with 21 bases left between them. The CDR3 has 17 amino acids. CDR3 region: CASSLTSYNGSAETQYF. DNA for the CDR3: TGTGCCAGCAGCTTGACATCTTATAATGGGAGTGCTGAGACCCAGTACTTC.